One and the same sample provided the 15 T cell receptor beta chains below, sequenced in a study of blood T cell repertoires in COVID-19. Using immunoSEQ multiplex PCR, the repertoire was profiled, and TCRdb retains in-frame clones only, with some absent. The table shows fewer than 65,000 clones, with 86% occurring only once. The specimen was peripheral blood. Receptor source: a man in his 60s with acute or convalescent COVID-19.

The J gene is TRBJ1-3, the V gene TRBV5-6; D not certain. Trimming removed 2 bases at V and 0 bases at J, with 9 bases between. This CDR3 contains 15 residues. Germline CDR1 reads SGHDT; CDR2 reads YYEEEE. CDR3 sequence: CASSFGLSSGNTIYF. CDR3 coding DNA: TGTGCCAGCAGCTTTGGTCTTAGCTCTGGAAACACCATATATTTT. The full variable domain, in which reference TRBV5-6 and TRBJ1-3 provide the parts outside the CDR3, is DAGVTQSPTHLIKTRGQQVTLRCSPKSGHDTVSWYQQALGQGPQFIFQYYEEEERQRGNFPDRFSGHQFPNYSSELNVNALLLGDSALYLCASSFGLSSGNTIYFGEGSWLTVV.

The chain carries TRBV6-5 and TRBJ2-1; 8 bases map to TRBD1. Germline trimming cut 6 bases from V and 8 bases from J; bases unmatched to any gene: 6. Germline CDR1 reads MNHEY; CDR2 reads SVGAGI. CDR3 size: 13 residues. The CDR3 loop is CASRPGQGYEQFF. CDR3 DNA sequence: TGTGCCAGCAGACCAGGACAGGGCTATGAGCAGTTCTTC.

The chain is built from TRBV7-3 and TRBJ2-5; D might be TRBD1 (6 bases). The CDR3 runs to 14 residues. V was cut by 5 bases and J by 2 bases, with 12 bases left in between. The germline gives CDR1 SGHTA, CDR2 FQGTGA. CDR3 loop: CASSPGHNQETQYF. In DNA form, the CDR3 reads TGTGCCAGCAGCCCGGGACACAATCAAGAGACCCAGTACTTC.

Comment on this clone: Other DNA sequences in the sample encode the same CDR3. V usage is TRBV6-1 and J usage is TRBJ2-3; D perhaps matches TRBD2 (6 bases). V lost 2 bases to trimming and J lost 4 bases, with 13 bases between them. There are 15 residues in the CDR3. Looked up from germline, CDR1 is MNHNS and CDR2 is SASEGT. The DNA for the CDR3 is TGTGCCAGCAGTGAATCGAGCGGAGGGGCAGATACGCAGTATTTT. Its protein product is CASSESSGGADTQYF.

In this sample, this clone turned up once. The chain employs TRBV7-6 and TRBJ2-7; tentative D call: TRBD1 (6 bases). CDR1 SGHVS and CDR2 FNYEAQ come from the germline V gene. Trimming cost V 1 base and J 2 bases, with 15 bases left between them. The CDR3 runs to 16 residues. The CDR3 nucleotides read TGTGCCAGCAGCTTAGTCAGGGGTCCAGTTCCCTACGAGCAGTACTTC. It specifies CASSLVRGPVPYEQYF.

The chain links TRBV7-2 to TRBJ2-3, with 12 bases aligning to TRBD2. Per the germline V gene, CDR1 is SGHTA and CDR2 is FQGNSA. The trim removed 5 bases at V and 6 bases at J, leaving 3 bases unmatched. This CDR3 region has 14 residues. The CDR3 reads CASSGTSGGDTQYF. In nucleotides, the CDR3 is TGTGCCAGCAGCGGTACTAGCGGGGGGGATACGCAGTATTTT.

The V call is TRBV2, the J call TRBJ1-1; D gene ambiguous. The V end was cut by 9 bases, the J end by 3 bases, with 20 bases between. The CDR3 is 15 amino acids. Per germline, CDR1 SNHLY and CDR2 FYNNEI. The CDR3 loop is CARRVHHGGYTEAFF. The CDR3, as DNA: TGTGCCAGGAGGGTACATCATGGAGGCTACACTGAAGCTTTCTTT.

The rearrangement links TRBV4-3 to TRBJ2-1; 7 bases fit TRBD1. Germline assignment: CDR1 LGHNA and CDR2 YSLEER. V was pared by 0 bases and J by 9 bases, with 5 bases of the junction left unmatched. The CDR3 totals 14 residues. The CDR3 DNA follows: TGCGCCAGCAGCCAAGATGAGGGGGCGGGTGAGCAGTTCTTC. Protein sequence: CASSQDEGAGEQFF.

The chain carries TRBV15 and TRBJ2-3; 8 bases agree with TRBD1. The CDR3 has 14 residues. Losses at the gene ends were 8 bases for V and 6 bases for J; bases not matched to a gene: 10. The germline gives CDR1 LNHNV, CDR2 YYDKDF (reference sequence). CDR3 residues: CATAKTGVGDTQYF. The CDR3 nucleotides read TGTGCCACCGCGAAGACAGGGGTGGGTGATACGCAGTATTTT.

V and J are TRBV11-2 and TRBJ1-4; D remains unclear. This CDR3 has 11 residues. The germline V and J ends were trimmed by 5 bases and 8 bases, with 6 bases remaining between them. The germline CDR1 and CDR2 sequences are SGHAT and FQNNGV. The CDR3 is CASSPREKLFF. The CDR3 bases are TGTGCCAGCAGCCCCCGGGAAAAACTGTTTTTT.

V gene TRBV5-4 combines with J gene TRBJ1-1; D gene ambiguous. V was cut by 2 bases and J by 3 bases, with 11 bases left in between. CDR3 length: 14 residues. Germline V gene data show CDR1 as SGHNT and CDR2 as YYREEE (reference sequence). In DNA, the CDR3 is TGTGCCAGCAGCTTCGAAACTCCTGACACTGAAGCTTTCTTT. The encoded protein is CASSFETPDTEAFF.

This clone is medium-sized in the sample. V is TRBV28 and J is TRBJ2-7; 9 bases are a match to TRBD1. Germline CDR1 and CDR2: MDHEN and SYDVKM. After removal of 6 bases from V and 3 bases from J, the junction contained 3 bases not matched to a gene. The CDR3 is 13 amino acids. CDR3 residues: CASRPGQGYEQYF. In nucleotides, the CDR3 is TGTGCCAGCAGGCCGGGACAGGGCTACGAGCAGTACTTC. The whole variable domain, filled in from reference TRBV28 and TRBJ2-7, reads DVKVTQSSRYLVKRTGEKVFLECVQDMDHENMFWYRQDPGLGLRLIYFSYDVKMKEKGDIPEGYSVSREKKERFSLILESASTNQTSMYLCASRPGQGYEQYFGPGTRLTVT.

The CDR3, as DNA: TGTGCCAGTAGACCATACAGCACGGTGGAGGGAGAGCAGTACTTC. It codes for CASRPYSTVEGEQYF. The gene calls are TRBV19 and TRBJ2-7; maybe TRBD2 (6 bases). In germline, CDR1 is LNHDA, CDR2 SQIVND (reference sequence). V was pared by 6 bases and J by 7 bases, with 22 bases between. The CDR3 is made up of 15 amino acids.

This clone was picked up one time. This chain's CDR3 is CASSQGQLMNTEAFF. CDR3 in DNA: TGTGCCAGCAGCCAGGGACAGCTCATGAACACTGAAGCTTTCTTT. The J gene is TRBJ1-1, the V gene TRBV5-4; the match to TRBD1 covers 7 bases. V lost 4 bases, J lost 0 bases, and 6 bases stayed unmatched. Looked up from germline, CDR1 is SGHNT and CDR2 is YYREEE (reference sequence). The CDR3 has 15 amino acids.

This clone was observed a few times. V is TRBV10-1 and J is TRBJ2-3, with D tentatively TRBD2 (6 bases). Trimming left V 3 bases short and J 1 base short, with 20 bases between. CDR1 is WNHNN, CDR2 SYGVQD, per germline (reference sequence). This CDR3 has 18 residues. This chain's CDR3 is CASSERRDHPQGTDTQYF. CDR3 nucleotide sequence: TGCGCCAGCAGTGAAAGGCGGGACCATCCTCAGGGCACAGATACGCAGTATTTT.